This section outlines one TCR beta chain sequence together with its context. Its specificity is unknown. Central memory, naive, regulatory and stem cell-like memory CD4+ cells were sorted by CD45RO/CCR7/CD25/CD127/CD95/CD27. This specimen comes from a study of beta chain features in type 1 diabetes. Study observations and caveats: Cells with high TCR expression could be over-represented by cDNA sequencing. Across all four CD4+ subsets, people with type 1 diabetes showed modestly shorter TCRB CDR3s. At VDJ recombination sites, type 1 diabetes patients had fewer insertions and more deleted nucleotides.

TCRB transcripts that were expressed got sequenced, as all of the isolated RNA had been reverse transcribed. Only in-frame clones appear in the TCRdb table, and some are missing; sequencing was by immunoSEQ multiplex PCR. Of almost 350,000 clones in the sample, roughly 8.8% were seen once. CDR3 length: 15 residues. The chain joins TRBV1 to TRBJ1-2; the table's D call of TRBD1 was not tested on the DNA. TRBV1 is marked as a pseudogene. The clonotype comes from a young man with type 1 diabetes. Sequences were obtained from central memory CD4+ T cells from blood. The CDR3 nucleotides read TGCACCAGCAGCCCAGGACAGGGGCAAAACTATGGCTACACCTTC. Protein: CTSSPGQGQNYGYTF.